Detailed here is one T cell receptor beta chain. What it binds is unknown. Sequencing templates came from extracted RNA that was reverse transcribed into cDNA. Method: immunoSEQ multiplex PCR; TCRdb's copy keeps in-frame clones and lacks some. The repertoire consists of roughly 200,000 clones, with 50% to 70% occurring once and the leading ten covering 1.7%. Both peripheral blood and punch biopsies of lesional scalp skin were obtained from patients who had alopecia areata. The sample is drawn from a study of CD8+ T cells in alopecia areata. Study-level findings and limits: Mice showed TCR sharing more clearly than patients did, possibly owing to HLA.

Sequenced material: CD4+ T cells sorted from blood, taken at week 0. This sequence was found in a human donor with alopecia areata.

The CDR3 DNA sequence: TGCAGCGTTGGTCAGGGGGGGCACGAGCAGTACTTC. Its translation is CSVGQGGHEQYF. The chain carries TRBV29-1 and TRBJ2-7, with D possibly being TRBD1 or TRBD2 (7 bases each). Trimming removed 4 bases at V and 5 bases at J, with 12 bases between. Looked up from germline, CDR1 is SQVTM and CDR2 is ANQGSEA. The CDR3 contains 12 residues.